A selection of T cell receptor beta chains follows, all from one sample in a study of blood T cells in healthy people across ages. TCRdb passed the 5' RACE reads through MiXCR, listing each CDR3 protein once. The profile shows some 1.4 million distinct CDR3 sequences, roughly 40% of them singletons. The sample taken for sequencing was blood. All receptors come from a woman between 18 and 29 years old in good health. CDR3s include the opening cysteine and the closing phenylalanine or tryptophan. D genes are given only for firm matches. For some rows the clone size is stated as once, few or many, or as a class when expanded; others skip it.

>few|TRBD2|TRBJ2-1|TRBV20-1
CSAPRLAGGENEQFF
TGCAGTGCCCCGCGGCTAGCGGGAGGAGAGAATGAGCAGTTCTTC
>NA|NA|TRBJ1-1|TRBV29-1
CCVRRDMNTEAFF
TGCTGCGTTCGGAGGGACATGAACACTGAAGCTTTCTTT
>NA|NA|TRBJ1-1|TRBV20-1
CSARTENTEAFF
TGCAGTGCCCGTACGGAGAACACTGAAGCTTTCTTT
>once|NA|TRBJ1-1|TRBV5-6
CASSLAGPRNTEAFF
TGTGCCAGCAGCTTGGCCGGTCCGAGGAACACTGAAGCTTTCTTT
>NA|TRBD1|TRBJ2-1|TRBV6-1
CASTLSGGFNNEQFF
TGTGCCAGCACCCTGTCAGGGGGTTTCAACAATGAGCAGTTCTTC
>NA|TRBD1|TRBJ1-4|TRBV3-1
CASSRGQHLFF
TGTGCCAGCAGCCGGGGACAGCATCTGTTTTTT
>few|TRBD2|TRBJ2-4|TRBV27
CASSLLGGPLKNIQYF
TGTGCCAGCAGTTTATTGGGAGGGCCTCTCAAAAACATTCAGTACTTC
>NA|NA|TRBJ1-5|TRBV12-3/TRBV12-4
CASSSLQQGAFGQPQHF
TGTGCCAGCAGTTCCCTTCAACAGGGCGCGTTTGGTCAGCCCCAGCATTTT
>few|TRBD1|TRBJ1-2|TRBV10-3
CATRDRSDYGYTF
TGTGCCACCAGGGACAGAAGCGACTATGGCTACACCTTC
>few|NA|TRBJ2-4|TRBV6-6
CASSYKSRLENIQYF
TGTGCCAGCAGTTACAAGTCCCGGCTAGAAAACATTCAGTACTTC
>NA|NA|TRBJ1-2|TRBV4-1
CASSQDRAYYGYTF
TGCGCCAGCAGCCAAGATAGGGCATACTATGGCTACACCTTC
>few|NA|TRBJ1-2|TRBV24-1
CATSAGYDGYTF
TGTGCCACCAGTGCCGGGTACGATGGCTACACCTTC
>NA|NA|TRBJ1-5|TRBV6-1
CASSDEGLSNQPQHF
TGTGCCAGCAGTGATGAAGGGTTGAGCAATCAGCCCCAGCATTTT
>few|NA|TRBJ1-1|TRBV2
CASRPLTLNTEAFF
TGTGCCAGCAGGCCTCTGACTTTAAACACTGAAGCTTTCTTT
>NA|NA|TRBJ2-7|TRBV24-1
CATSPPCPHEQYF
TGTGCCACCAGTCCACCCTGCCCCCACGAGCAGTACTTC
>NA|NA|TRBJ1-1|TRBV5-5
CASSAPRGTAEAFF
TGTGCCAGCAGCGCTCCGAGGGGAACTGCTGAAGCTTTCTTT